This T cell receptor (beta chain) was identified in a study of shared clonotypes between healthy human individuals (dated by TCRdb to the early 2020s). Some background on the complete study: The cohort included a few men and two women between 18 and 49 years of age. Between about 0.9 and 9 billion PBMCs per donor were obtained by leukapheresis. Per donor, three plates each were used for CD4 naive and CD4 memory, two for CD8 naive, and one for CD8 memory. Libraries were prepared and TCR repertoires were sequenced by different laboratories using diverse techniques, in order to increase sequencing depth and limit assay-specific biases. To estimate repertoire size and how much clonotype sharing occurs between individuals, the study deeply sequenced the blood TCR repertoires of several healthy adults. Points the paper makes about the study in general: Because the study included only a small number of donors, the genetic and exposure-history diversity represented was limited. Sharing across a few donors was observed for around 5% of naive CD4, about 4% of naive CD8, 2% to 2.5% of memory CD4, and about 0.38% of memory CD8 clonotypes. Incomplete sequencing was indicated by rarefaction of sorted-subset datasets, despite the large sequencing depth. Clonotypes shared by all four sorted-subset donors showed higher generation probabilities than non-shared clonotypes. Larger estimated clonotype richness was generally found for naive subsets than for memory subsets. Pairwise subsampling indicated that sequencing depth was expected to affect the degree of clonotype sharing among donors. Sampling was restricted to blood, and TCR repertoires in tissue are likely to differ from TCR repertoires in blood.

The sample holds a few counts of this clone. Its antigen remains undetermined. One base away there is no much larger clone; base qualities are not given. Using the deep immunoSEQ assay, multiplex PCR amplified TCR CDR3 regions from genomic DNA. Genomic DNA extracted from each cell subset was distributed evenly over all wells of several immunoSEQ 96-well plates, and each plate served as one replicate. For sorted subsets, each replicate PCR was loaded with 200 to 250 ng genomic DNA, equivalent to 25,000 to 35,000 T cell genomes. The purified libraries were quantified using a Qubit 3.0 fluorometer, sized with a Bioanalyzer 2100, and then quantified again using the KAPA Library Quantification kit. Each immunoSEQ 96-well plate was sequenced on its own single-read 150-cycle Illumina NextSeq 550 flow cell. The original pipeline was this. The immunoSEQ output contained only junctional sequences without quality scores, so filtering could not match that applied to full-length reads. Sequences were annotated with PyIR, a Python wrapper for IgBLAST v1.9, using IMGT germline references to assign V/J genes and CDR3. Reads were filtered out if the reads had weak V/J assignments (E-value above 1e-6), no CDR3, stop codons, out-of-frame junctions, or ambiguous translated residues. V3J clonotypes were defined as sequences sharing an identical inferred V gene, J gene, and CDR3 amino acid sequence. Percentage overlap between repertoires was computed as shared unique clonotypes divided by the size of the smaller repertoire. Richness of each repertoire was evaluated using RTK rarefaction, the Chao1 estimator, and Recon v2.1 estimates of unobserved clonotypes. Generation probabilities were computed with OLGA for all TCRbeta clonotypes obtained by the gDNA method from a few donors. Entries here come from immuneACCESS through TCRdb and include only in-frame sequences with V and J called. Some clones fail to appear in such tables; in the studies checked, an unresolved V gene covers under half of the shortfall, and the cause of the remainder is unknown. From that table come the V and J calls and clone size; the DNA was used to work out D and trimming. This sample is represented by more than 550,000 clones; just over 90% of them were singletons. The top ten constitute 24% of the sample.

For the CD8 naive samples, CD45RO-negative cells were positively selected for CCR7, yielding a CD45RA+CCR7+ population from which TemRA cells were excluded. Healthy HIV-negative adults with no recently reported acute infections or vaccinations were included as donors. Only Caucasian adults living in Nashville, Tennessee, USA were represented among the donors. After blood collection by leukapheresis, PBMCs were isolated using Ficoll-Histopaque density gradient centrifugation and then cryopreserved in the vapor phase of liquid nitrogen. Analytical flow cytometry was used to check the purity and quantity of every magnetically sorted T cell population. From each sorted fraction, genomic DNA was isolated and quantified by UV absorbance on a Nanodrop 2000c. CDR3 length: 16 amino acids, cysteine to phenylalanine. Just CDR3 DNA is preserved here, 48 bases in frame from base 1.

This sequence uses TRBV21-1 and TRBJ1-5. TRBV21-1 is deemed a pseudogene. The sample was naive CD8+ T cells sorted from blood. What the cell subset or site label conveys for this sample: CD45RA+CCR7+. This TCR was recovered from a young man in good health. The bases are TGTGCCAGCAGCAAAGTGCTCGGGTCCTTCTATCAGCCCCAGCATTTT. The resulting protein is CASSKVLGSFYQPQHF.